Each of the 7 T cell receptor beta chains below was sequenced from the same sample in a study of blood T cell repertoires in COVID-19. TCRdb's copy holds only in-frame clones and misses some; the assay was immunoSEQ multiplex PCR. The sample carries about 410,000 clones, approximately 90% recorded once. Sequences were obtained from peripheral blood. These receptor sequences come from a woman aged 40 to 49 with COVID-19, enrolled during active disease.

The chain has TRBV5-1 and TRBJ1-2; no clear D gene. This CDR3 is built from 13 residues. Germline loops: CDR1 SGHRS, CDR2 YFSETQ. Between the trimmed V and J ends, which lost 4 bases and 3 bases, there was a span of 10 bases. CDR3 coding DNA: TGCGCCAGCAGCGAAAGGAGTTACTATGGCTACACCTTC. It is translated as CASSERSYYGYTF.

The chain recombines TRBV5-1 with TRBJ1-1; maybe TRBD1 (6 bases). This CDR3 is built from 14 residues. Deletions cut 2 bases from V and 3 bases from J, with 11 bases between. Per germline, CDR1 SGHRS and CDR2 YFSETQ. The CDR3 here is CASSLQGWDTEAFF. Written as DNA, the CDR3 is TGCGCCAGCAGCTTACAGGGATGGGACACTGAAGCTTTCTTT.

This chain uses TRBV3-1 (or the pseudogene TRBV3-2) with TRBJ2-1, with D possibly being TRBD2 (5 bases). CDR1 and CDR2 from the germline V gene are LGHDT and YNNKEL (reference sequence). Trimming stripped 0 bases from V and 7 bases from J, with 10 bases between. The CDR3 spans 14 residues. The CDR3 nucleotides are TGTGCCAGCAGCCAAGACCCGAGGGTGAATGAGCAGTTCTTC. This codes for CASSQDPRVNEQFF.

The chain couples TRBV15 to TRBJ1-1; D not resolved. This CDR3 comprises 13 residues. CDR1 is LNHNV, CDR2 YYDKDF, per germline (reference sequence). Trimming took 1 base from V and 8 from J, leaving 11 bases between them. The CDR3 coding sequence is TGTGCCACCAGCAGAGCTGAGGGTTCAGAAGCTTTCTTT. Translation: CATSRAEGSEAFF.

The chain links TRBV19 to TRBJ1-2; the match to TRBD1 covers 7 bases. This CDR3 has 13 amino acids. Trimming at V came to 6 bases and at J to 4 bases, leaving 5 bases not matched to a gene. The V gene's germline CDR1 is LNHDA and CDR2 SQIVND (reference sequence). CDR3 loop: CASSQTGIYGYTF. The CDR3, as DNA: TGTGCCAGTAGCCAGACAGGGATCTATGGCTACACCTTC.

This clone has a single count. This chain uses TRBV12-3 or TRBV12-4 with TRBJ1-6; unclear D gene. The CDR3 contains 13 residues. With 5 bases removed from V and 9 bases from J, the gap between germline ends came to 11 bases. The DNA for the CDR3 is TGTGCCAGCAGTCTTCGGGTGGGTTCACCCCTCCACTTT. Its translation is CASSLRVGSPLHF.

The chain recombines TRBV27 with TRBJ1-6; 8 bases map to TRBD1. CDR1 MNHEY and CDR2 SMNVEV come from the germline V gene (reference sequence). The CDR3 contains 16 residues. The junction had 11 bases not matched to a gene; V was cut back by 6 bases and J by 7 bases. This chain's CDR3 is CASSAGTGFRNSPLHF. The CDR3 DNA sequence: TGTGCCAGCAGCGCCGGGACAGGTTTCAGAAATTCACCCCTCCACTTT.